These T cell receptor beta chains were read from a single sample in a study of blood T cell repertoires in COVID-19. Libraries were prepared by immunoSEQ multiplex PCR; TCRdb keeps only in-frame clonotypes and omits some of them. The sample contains 200,000 to 250,000 clones, over 75% of which appear only once. The sample consisted of PBMCs or T cells enriched from blood (not recorded which). The receptors stem from a woman aged 60-70 years who had recovered from COVID-19. The CDR3 runs from the conserved cysteine through the conserved F or W. The D gene is left open where the match is weak. Not all rows give a size; the values are once, few, many and, for expanded clones, a class.

v_gene	d_gene	abundance	j_gene	CDR3aa	CDR3nt
TRBV5-1	-	-	TRBJ2-1	CASSMTPPGEQFF	TGCGCCAGCAGCATGACCCCACCCGGGGAGCAGTTCTTC
TRBV5-4	-	-	TRBJ2-7	CASSRPTSYEQYF	TGTGCCAGCAGCCGTCCGACAAGCTACGAGCAGTACTTC
TRBV15	-	-	TRBJ1-6	CATRLHSERSPLHF	TGTGCCACCAGGCTCCATTCGGAGCGGTCACCCCTCCACTTT
TRBV19	-	-	TRBJ2-2	CASSLAANTGELFF	TGTGCCAGTAGTTTAGCGGCGAACACCGGGGAGCTGTTTTTT
TRBV5-4	TRBD1	once	TRBJ2-7	CASSYGTGNSYEQYF	TGTGCCAGCAGCTATGGGACAGGGAATTCCTACGAGCAGTACTTC
TRBV24-1	-	once	TRBJ2-3	CATSDPRDNVGTDTQYF	TGTGCCACCAGTGATCCCCGGGACAATGTAGGAACAGATACGCAGTATTTT
TRBV5-6	-	-	TRBJ1-1	CASSFYRDRRTEAFF	TGTGCCAGCAGCTTCTACAGGGATAGAAGGACTGAAGCTTTCTTT
TRBV11-1	TRBD2	-	TRBJ2-1	CASSGRAGEVDEQFF	TGTGCCAGCAGCGGGCGGGCGGGAGAGGTCGATGAGCAGTTCTTC
TRBV6-1	TRBD1	once	TRBJ1-6	CASSETGRYSPLHF	TGTGCCAGCAGTGAGACAGGGAGATATTCACCCCTCCACTTT
TRBV11-3	-	once	TRBJ1-1	CASSQPGRTEAFF	TGTGCCAGCAGCCAACCGGGGAGAACTGAAGCTTTCTTT
TRBV19	-	-	TRBJ1-2	CASIPGRGSNYGYTF	TGTGCCAGTATCCCAGGGCGCGGCAGCAACTATGGCTACACCTTC
TRBV7-9	-	-	TRBJ2-3	CASSPEWQEVGTDTQYF	TGTGCCAGCAGCCCCGAGTGGCAGGAGGTGGGCACAGATACGCAGTATTTT
TRBV6-5	TRBD1	-	TRBJ1-6	CASRLQGSGNSPLHF	TGTGCCAGCAGGCTACAGGGGTCGGGGAATTCACCCCTCCACTTT
TRBV5-6	-	-	TRBJ2-7	CASNPEGAREQYF	TGTGCCAGCAACCCTGAAGGAGCGCGCGAGCAGTACTTC
TRBV12-3/TRBV12-4	TRBD1	-	TRBJ1-1	CASTRQGNTEAFF	TGTGCCAGCACCAGACAGGGGAACACTGAAGCTTTCTTT
TRBV13	-	-	TRBJ2-5	CASSLRGAVETQYF	TGTGCCAGCAGCTTACGGGGGGCTGTAGAGACCCAGTACTTC
TRBV4-3	TRBD1	once	TRBJ1-2	CASSQEINTGEGYTF	TGCGCCAGCAGCCAGGAAATTAATACAGGGGAGGGCTACACCTTC
TRBV18	-	-	TRBJ1-1	CASSPPYMNTEAFF	TGTGCCAGCTCACCACCCTATATGAACACTGAAGCTTTCTTT
TRBV10-3	-	-	TRBJ1-2	CAISESGAGYGYTF	TGTGCCATCAGTGAGTCGGGTGCGGGGTATGGCTACACCTTC
TRBV6-1	TRBD1	-	TRBJ2-1	CASRTGTGPHEQFF	TGTGCCAGCAGGACCGGGACAGGGCCCCATGAGCAGTTCTTC
TRBV29-1	TRBD2	-	TRBJ2-3	CSVRPTPGGGGTDTQYF	TGCAGCGTCCGTCCGACGCCCGGGGGAGGGGGCACAGATACGCAGTATTTT
TRBV27	-	-	TRBJ2-3	CATRRGLDTQYF	TGTGCCACCCGGAGAGGGCTAGATACGCAGTATTTT
TRBV7-2	-	-	TRBJ1-1	CASSLVLSEAFF	TGTGCCAGCAGCTTAGTCCTCTCTGAAGCTTTCTTT
TRBV3-1/TRBV3-2	TRBD2	-	TRBJ2-3	CASSQDWASGTGDTQYF	TGTGCCAGCAGCCAAGATTGGGCTAGCGGGACGGGAGATACGCAGTATTTT
TRBV5-5	TRBD1	-	TRBJ1-1	CASSYTGTVDTEAFF	TGTGCCAGCAGCTATACCGGGACAGTTGACACTGAAGCTTTCTTT
TRBV7-9	-	few	TRBJ2-7	CASSPPPPIVAYEQYF	TGTGCCAGCAGCCCCCCCCCGCCGATAGTAGCCTACGAGCAGTACTTC
TRBV6-6	-	-	TRBJ2-1	CASSYQVGQFF	TGTGCCAGCAGCTACCAGGTCGGGCAGTTCTTC
TRBV6-6	-	once	TRBJ1-5	CASSSTVFIEQPQHF	TGTGCCAGCAGTTCGACAGTGTTTATAGAACAGCCCCAGCATTTT
TRBV19	TRBD1	-	TRBJ1-3	CASSTGQGSSGNTIYF	TGTGCCAGTAGTACGGGACAGGGAAGTTCTGGAAACACCATATATTTT
TRBV29-1	TRBD1	few	TRBJ1-4	CSVYQQGANEKLFF	TGCAGCGTTTACCAACAGGGGGCTAATGAAAAACTGTTTTTT
TRBV7-2	-	-	TRBJ1-1	CASSLVLEHAFF	TGTGCCAGCAGCTTAGTATTGGAGCACGCTTTCTTT
TRBV29-1	TRBD1	few	TRBJ1-2	CSVEEQGGYTF	TGCAGCGTTGAGGAACAGGGGGGCTACACCTTC